This record covers a single TCR beta chain. This sample is part of a study of blood T cell repertoires in COVID-19. Study-wide context: From the United States, Italy and Spain came samples of acute and convalescent COVID-19. In each case, the material was cDNA or gDNA derived from T cells, B-cell-depleted T cells, or PBMCs.

The CDR3 has 14 residues. Germline CDR1 SGHRS, CDR2 YFSETQ. V lost 6 bases, J lost 5 bases, and 8 bases stayed unmatched. This table comes from immunoSEQ multiplex PCR, and its TCRdb copy is limited to in-frame clones, with some not included. Among roughly 100,000 clones listed, approximately 83% were seen once. The chain employs TRBV5-1 and TRBJ2-1, with 7 bases that match TRBD2. The sequence was obtained from a woman of 80 years or more with active or convalescent COVID-19. The sequencing sample was made of peripheral blood. The CDR3 protein is CASKRGGSNNEQFF. The CDR3 DNA sequence: TGCGCCAGCAAACGGGGCGGGAGCAACAATGAGCAGTTCTTC. Filled out from reference TRBV5-1 and TRBJ2-1, the complete variable domain reads KAGVTQTPRYLIKTRGQQVTLSCSPISGHRSVSWYQQTPGQGLQFLFEYFSETQRNKGNFPGRFSGRQFSNSRSEMNVSTLELGDSALYLCASKRGGSNNEQFFGPGTRLTVL.